This T cell receptor beta chain stems from a study of cytomegalovirus exposure and HLA in healthy donors. Whole-study results and caveats: Reportedly, a later analysis found an Asian-associated ancestry cluster had fewer N-insertions than the roughly 630-donor mean. V segments that were indistinguishable, TRBV6-2 and TRBV6-3 among them, were omitted from analysis.

The PCR ran on 60 Vbeta and 13 Jbeta primers. Clones were read by immunoSEQ multiplex PCR, and TCRdb kept only the in-frame ones, dropping some. The data show approximately 60,000 clones, with roughly four fifths seen just once and approximately 4.3% held by the top ten. Comments on this clone: What it binds is not known.

Germline CDR1 SGDLS, CDR2 YYNGEE. CDR3 length: 16 residues. V was shortened by 4 bases and J by 0 bases, with 13 bases between the two germline ends. The origin of this receptor is a young man in good health and CMV-seronegative. This rearrangement joins TRBV9 to TRBJ2-2; D gene unclear. The sample comprised PBMCs. The CDR3 DNA follows: TGTGCCAGCAGCCACGGGTGGGTAGCGAACACCGGGGAGCTGTTTTTT. Its translation is CASSHGWVANTGELFF.